A selection of T cell receptor beta chains follows, all from one sample in a study of blood T cells in healthy people across ages. TCRdb independently ran MiXCR on the 5' RACE reads; one entry per CDR3 protein. The table includes approximately 1.5 million distinct CDR3 sequences, 30% to 40% detected once. The sequenced sample consisted of blood. The origin of the receptors is a young woman in good health. Both conserved end residues are part of each CDR3. A D gene is named only where the DNA matches it firmly. Size is stated for part of the rows, as once, few or many counts, or as a class when the clone is expanded.

v_call	d_call	j_call	clone_size	cdr3_aa	cdr3_nt
TRBV6-1	TRBD1	TRBJ1-1	NA	CASSALTPGQRATEAFF	TGTGCCAGCAGTGCGCTTACCCCGGGACAGAGGGCCACTGAAGCTTTCTTT
TRBV20-1	TRBD2	TRBJ2-1	few	CSARDSGLAGTGEQFF	TGCAGTGCTAGAGATTCCGGACTAGCGGGGACGGGGGAGCAGTTCTTC
TRBV4-1	NA	TRBJ2-1	few	CASSQEVGPSYNEQFF	TGCGCCAGCAGCCAAGAAGTGGGGCCCTCCTACAATGAGCAGTTCTTC
TRBV20-1	NA	TRBJ2-3	few	CSASMARETDTQYF	TGCAGTGCGTCCATGGCACGGGAGACAGATACGCAGTATTTT
TRBV7-2	NA	TRBJ2-7	many	CASVSDQGYEQYF	TGTGCCAGCGTGAGTGACCAGGGGTACGAGCAGTACTTC
TRBV7-3	TRBD1	TRBJ1-2	NA	CASSLDRGVGYTF	TGTGCCAGCAGTTTGGACAGGGGGGTTGGCTACACCTTC
TRBV6-6	TRBD2	TRBJ2-5	NA	CASSYSGGGNSYGQYF	TGTGCCAGCAGTTACTCTGGCGGGGGAAACTCCTACGGGCAGTACTTC
TRBV6-1	NA	TRBJ1-2	many	CASSENNYGYTF	TGTGCCAGCAGTGAAAACAACTATGGCTACACCTTC
TRBV12-3/TRBV12-4	TRBD1	TRBJ2-7	NA	CATTLEGTGAYEQYF	TGTGCCACAACCCTCGAGGGGACAGGGGCCTACGAGCAGTACTTC
TRBV20-1	NA	TRBJ2-1	NA	CSARDSVSYNEQFF	TGCAGTGCTAGAGATAGTGTTTCCTACAATGAGCAGTTCTTC
TRBV11-1	TRBD2	TRBJ2-3	few	CASSVYSGGATDTQYF	TGTGCCAGCAGTGTGTATAGCGGGGGGGCCACAGATACGCAGTATTTT
TRBV6-1	TRBD1	TRBJ1-1	many	CASSLRQGDTEAFF	TGTGCCAGCAGTTTACGACAGGGAGACACTGAAGCTTTCTTT
TRBV7-2	TRBD2	TRBJ2-1	NA	CASSLSGTSGSNEQFF	TGTGCCAGCAGCCTTTCCGGGACTAGCGGGAGTAATGAGCAGTTCTTC
TRBV3-1	TRBD2	TRBJ2-7	NA	CASRTGLAGGEQYF	TGTGCCAGCAGGACGGGACTAGCGGGAGGCGAGCAGTACTTC
TRBV7-3	NA	TRBJ2-1	NA	CASSSAQVNEQFF	TGTGCCAGCAGCTCGGCTCAGGTTAATGAGCAGTTCTTC
TRBV21-1	NA	TRBJ2-3	NA	CASSSRLAGATTDTQYF	TGTGCCAGCAGCTCTCGACTAGCGGGGGCCACCACAGATACGCAGTATTTT
TRBV28	TRBD1	TRBJ1-1	few	CASSPLGQGRTEAFF	TGTGCCAGCAGTCCATTGGGACAGGGGAGGACTGAAGCTTTCTTT
TRBV3-1	NA	TRBJ2-5	NA	CASNQAVGGLLEQYF	TGTGCCAGCAACCAAGCTGTGGGAGGCCTTTTGGAGCAGTACTTC
TRBV6-2/TRBV6-3	NA	TRBJ2-5	few	CASNQIQETQYF	TGTGCCAGCAATCAGATTCAAGAGACCCAGTACTTC
TRBV7-8	TRBD2	TRBJ2-7	NA	CASSLVPGRAAEQYF	TGTGCCAGCAGCTTAGTTCCCGGGAGGGCCGCCGAGCAGTACTTC
TRBV6-1	NA	TRBJ1-6	NA	CATVRDASSYNSPLHF	TGTGCCACGGTCCGGGACGCCAGCTCCTATAATTCACCCCTCCACTTT
TRBV12-3/TRBV12-4	TRBD1	TRBJ1-1	few	CASSSGTGVRAFF	TGTGCCAGCAGCTCTGGGACAGGGGTGAGAGCTTTCTTT
TRBV20-1	NA	TRBJ2-7	NA	CSARWAHSSYEQYF	TGCAGTGCCCGATGGGCTCACAGCTCCTACGAGCAGTACTTC
TRBV2	TRBD1	TRBJ2-5	many	CASAWDRGGEWSQYF	TGTGCCAGCGCCTGGGACAGGGGAGGAGAGTGGTCCCAGTACTTC
TRBV7-6	NA	TRBJ2-5	once	CASSLVGEFQETQYF	TGTGCCAGCAGCTTAGTAGGGGAGTTCCAAGAGACCCAGTACTTC
TRBV28	NA	TRBJ2-7	few	CASSGGAFSYEQYF	TGTGCCAGCAGTGGGGGGGCTTTCTCCTACGAGCAGTACTTC
TRBV7-6	NA	TRBJ1-4	NA	CASSLAPDEKLFF	TGTGCCAGCAGCTTAGCCCCCGATGAAAAACTGTTTTTT
TRBV13	NA	TRBJ2-5	few	CASSPRGVIAVETQYF	TGTGCCAGCAGCCCCCGAGGGGTGATAGCGGTAGAGACCCAGTACTTC
TRBV11-2	NA	TRBJ2-5	NA	CASSLFQGNRETQYF	TGTGCCAGCAGCTTATTCCAGGGAAATAGGGAGACCCAGTACTTC
TRBV24-1	TRBD2	TRBJ2-1	NA	CAASDPASGGYDEQFF	TGTGCCGCCAGTGATCCGGCTAGCGGGGGATACGATGAGCAGTTCTTC
TRBV12-5	TRBD1	TRBJ2-7	NA	CASAYDRGPYEQYF	TGTGCTAGTGCCTACGACAGGGGACCCTACGAGCAGTACTTC
TRBV4-1	TRBD2	TRBJ2-7	NA	CASSQGLAGEAQYF	TGCGCCAGCAGCCAAGGGCTAGCGGGAGAGGCCCAGTACTTC
TRBV20-1	TRBD2	TRBJ2-1	few	CSAREGTSERYNEQFF	TGCAGTGCTAGAGAGGGGACTAGCGAGAGATACAATGAGCAGTTCTTC
TRBV7-9	NA	TRBJ2-1	NA	CASGPSWGSSYNEQFF	TGTGCCAGCGGCCCTAGTTGGGGAAGCTCCTACAATGAGCAGTTCTTC
TRBV27	NA	TRBJ1-2	NA	CASSTGGFGHTF	TGTGCCAGCAGTACTGGGGGATTCGGCCACACCTTC
TRBV7-2	TRBD2	TRBJ2-7	few	CASSREGLLEQYF	TGTGCCAGCAGTCGGGAGGGCCTCCTCGAGCAGTACTTC
TRBV20-1	NA	TRBJ2-4	few	CSARRGSGAKNIQYF	TGCAGTGCTAGGAGGGGTTCGGGGGCCAAAAACATTCAGTACTTC
TRBV20-1	TRBD1	TRBJ2-7	NA	CSARVVDRANEQYF	TGCAGTGCTAGAGTCGTGGACAGGGCGAACGAGCAGTACTTC
TRBV6-1	NA	TRBJ2-1	NA	CASSDGATEQFF	TGTGCCAGCAGTGATGGGGCAACTGAGCAGTTCTTC
TRBV27	NA	TRBJ2-1	NA	CASSRLSLGRNEQFF	TGTGCCAGCAGCCGGTTGAGTTTAGGGCGTAATGAGCAGTTCTTC